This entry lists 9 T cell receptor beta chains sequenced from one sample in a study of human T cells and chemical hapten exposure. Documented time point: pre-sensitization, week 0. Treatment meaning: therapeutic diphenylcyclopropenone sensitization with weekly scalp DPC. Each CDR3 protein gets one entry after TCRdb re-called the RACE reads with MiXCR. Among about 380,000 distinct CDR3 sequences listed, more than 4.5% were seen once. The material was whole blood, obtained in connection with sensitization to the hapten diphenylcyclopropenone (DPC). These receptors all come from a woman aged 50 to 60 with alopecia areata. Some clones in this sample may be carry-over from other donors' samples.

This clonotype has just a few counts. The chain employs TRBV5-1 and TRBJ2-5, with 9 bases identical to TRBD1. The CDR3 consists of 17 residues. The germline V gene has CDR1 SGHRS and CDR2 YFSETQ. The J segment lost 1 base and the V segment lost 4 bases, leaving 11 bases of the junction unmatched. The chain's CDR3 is CASSNPPGQGLQETQYF. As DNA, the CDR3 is TGCGCCAGCAGCAACCCCCCGGGACAGGGCCTCCAAGAGACCCAGTACTTC.

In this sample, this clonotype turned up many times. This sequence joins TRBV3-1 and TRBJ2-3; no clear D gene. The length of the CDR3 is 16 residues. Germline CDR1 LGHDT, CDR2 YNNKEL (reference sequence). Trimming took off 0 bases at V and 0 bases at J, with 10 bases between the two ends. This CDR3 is CASSQDMGSSTDTQYF. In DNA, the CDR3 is TGTGCCAGCAGCCAAGATATGGGATCCAGCACAGATACGCAGTATTTT.

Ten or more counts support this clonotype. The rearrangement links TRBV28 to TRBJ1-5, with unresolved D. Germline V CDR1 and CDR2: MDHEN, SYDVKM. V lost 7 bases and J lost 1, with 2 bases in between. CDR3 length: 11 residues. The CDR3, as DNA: TGTGCCAGCACAAGCAATCAGCCCCAGCATTTT. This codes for CASTSNQPQHF. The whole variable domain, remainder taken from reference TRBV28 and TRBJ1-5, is DVKVTQSSRYLVKRTGEKVFLECVQDMDHENMFWYRQDPGLGLRLIYFSYDVKMKEKGDIPEGYSVSREKKERFSLILESASTNQTSMYLCASTSNQPQHFGDGTRLSIL.

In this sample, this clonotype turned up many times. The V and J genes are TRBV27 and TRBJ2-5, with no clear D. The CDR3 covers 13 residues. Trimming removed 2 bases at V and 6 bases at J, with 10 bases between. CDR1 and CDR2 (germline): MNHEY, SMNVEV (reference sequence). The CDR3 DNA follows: TGTGCCAGCAGTTTAAGTCCCGCAAAGACCCAGTACTTC. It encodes CASSLSPAKTQYF.

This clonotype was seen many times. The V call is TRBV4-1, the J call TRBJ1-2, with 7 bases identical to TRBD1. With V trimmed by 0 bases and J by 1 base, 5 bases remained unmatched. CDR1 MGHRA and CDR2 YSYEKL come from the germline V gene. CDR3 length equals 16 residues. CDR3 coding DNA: TGCGCCAGCAGCCAAGAGTTCCCAGGGGGTAACTATGGCTACACCTTC. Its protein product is CASSQEFPGGNYGYTF.

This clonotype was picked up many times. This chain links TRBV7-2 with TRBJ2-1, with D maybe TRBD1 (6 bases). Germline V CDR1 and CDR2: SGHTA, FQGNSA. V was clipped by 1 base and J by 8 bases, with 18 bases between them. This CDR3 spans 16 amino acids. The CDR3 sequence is CASSLGRQVGFDEQFF. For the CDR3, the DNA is TGTGCCAGCAGCTTAGGCCGACAGGTGGGGTTTGATGAGCAGTTCTTC. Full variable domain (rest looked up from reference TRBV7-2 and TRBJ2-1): GAGVSQSPSNKVTEKGKDVELRCDPISGHTALYWYRQSLGQGLEFLIYFQGNSAPDKSGLPSDRFSAERTGGSVSTLTIQRTQQEDSAVYLCASSLGRQVGFDEQFFGPGTRLTVL.

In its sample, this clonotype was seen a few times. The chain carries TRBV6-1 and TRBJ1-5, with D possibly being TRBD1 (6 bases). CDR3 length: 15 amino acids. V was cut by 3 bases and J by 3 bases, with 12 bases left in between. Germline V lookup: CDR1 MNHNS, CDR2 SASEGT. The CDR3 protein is CASSETQGTNQPQHF. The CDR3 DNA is TGTGCCAGCAGTGAGACACAGGGAACCAATCAGCCCCAGCATTTT.

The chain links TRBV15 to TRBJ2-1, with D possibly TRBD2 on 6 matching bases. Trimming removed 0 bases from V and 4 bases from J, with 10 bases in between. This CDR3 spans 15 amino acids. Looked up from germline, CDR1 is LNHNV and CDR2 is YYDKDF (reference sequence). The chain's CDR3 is CATSRDSGTYNEQFF. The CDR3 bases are TGTGCCACCAGCAGAGATTCGGGGACTTACAATGAGCAGTTCTTC.

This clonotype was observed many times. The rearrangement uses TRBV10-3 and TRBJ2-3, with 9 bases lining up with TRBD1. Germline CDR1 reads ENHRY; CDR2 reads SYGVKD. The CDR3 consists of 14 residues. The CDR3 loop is CAIQAGTGPDTQYF. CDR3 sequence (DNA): TGTGCGATCCAAGCGGGGACAGGGCCAGATACGCAGTATTTT.